These 8 T cell receptor beta chains were sequenced from one sample in a study of molecular identifiers for immune sequencing clone quantification. Each CDR3 protein gets one entry after TCRdb re-called the PCR reads with MiXCR. Among under 650,000 distinct CDR3 sequences listed, just under 20% were seen once. Material for sequencing was naive CD8+ T cells from blood, with Jurkat cell RNA spiked in. Subset indicated: FACS-sorted CD8+CD4-CCR7+CD45RA+ naive T cells. Receptor source: a human donor in good health. Some libraries in this study had Jurkat cell RNA spiked in.

This clonotype showed up just a few times. In DNA, the CDR3 is TGCGCCAGCAGCCCCGAAAGGGGGGTTAGCACAGATACGCAGTATTTT. Protein sequence: CASSPERGVSTDTQYF. This chain uses TRBV4-1 with TRBJ2-3; either TRBD1 or TRBD2 may supply D (6 bases each). The CDR3 runs to 16 residues. Deletions cut 4 bases from V and 0 bases from J, with 14 bases between. Germline V gene sequence: CDR1 MGHRA, CDR2 YSYEKL.

V gene TRBV27 combines with J gene TRBJ2-2; no clear D. The CDR3 contains 14 residues. CDR1 is MNHEY, CDR2 SMNVEV, per germline (reference sequence). V was clipped by 5 bases and J by 0 bases, with 7 bases between them. The CDR3 is CASSPLANTGELFF. Here the CDR3 DNA reads TGTGCCAGCAGTCCCCTAGCGAACACCGGGGAGCTGTTTTTT.

This clonotype has more than one count but fewer than ten. The chain carries TRBV6-2 or TRBV6-3 and TRBJ2-1, with TRBD1 matching over 9 bases. Germline loops: CDR1 MNHEY, CDR2 SVGEGT. J lost 2 bases, V lost 2 bases, and 1 base had no gene match. The CDR3 is 15 amino acids. DNA for the CDR3: TGTGCCAGCAGTTACGGGGACAGGGCCTACAATGAGCAGTTCTTC. Amino acids: CASSYGDRAYNEQFF.

V and J are TRBV6-5 and TRBJ1-4; 7 nucleotides align to TRBD1. CDR1 is MNHEY and CDR2 is SVGAGI in the germline V gene. The CDR3 runs 15 residues. V lost 0 bases and J lost 8; bases outside the gene matches: 6. The CDR3 loop is CASSYSGGGGEKLFF. In DNA, the CDR3 is TGTGCCAGCAGTTACTCGGGGGGAGGGGGCGAAAAACTGTTTTTT.

This clonotype was found once. This could be a read error, since a much larger clone is one nucleotide away. V usage is TRBV13 and J usage is TRBJ2-3; 9 bases are shared with TRBD1. From germline, CDR1 is PRHDT and CDR2 FYEKMQ (reference sequence). V was pared by 5 bases and J by 1 base, with 13 bases of the junction left unmatched. The CDR3 runs 18 residues. CDR3 nucleotides: TGTGCCAGCAGCGGATATGTTGGACAGGGGATCGGCACAGATACGCAGTATTTT. This translates into CASSGYVGQGIGTDTQYF. The whole variable domain, remainder taken from reference TRBV13 and TRBJ2-3, is AAGVIQSPRHLIKEKRETATLKCYPIPRHDTVYWYQQGPGQDPQFLISFYEKMQSDKGSIPDRFSAQQFSDYHSELNMSSLELGDSALYFCASSGYVGQGIGTDTQYFGPGTRLTVL.

The table lists this clonotype with many counts. The chain uses TRBV2 and TRBJ2-3; possible D gene TRBD2, 5 bases. The V and J ends lost 8 bases and 2 bases respectively, with 11 bases between them. The CDR3 is 13 amino acids. Per the germline V gene, CDR1 is SNHLY and CDR2 is FYNNEI. For the CDR3, the DNA is TGTGCCAGCCTGGGAGCCCCCACAGATACGCAGTATTTT. This encodes CASLGAPTDTQYF.

Ten or more counts support this clonotype. The chain is built from TRBV10-2 and TRBJ1-5, with TRBD1 matching 7 bases. The CDR3 consists of 16 residues. The J segment lost 2 bases and the V segment lost 8 bases, leaving 12 bases of the junction unmatched. Germline values: CDR1 WSHSY, CDR2 SAAADI. The CDR3 protein is CASPPYRGRRNQPQHF. CDR3 in DNA: TGCGCCAGCCCCCCTTACAGGGGTCGGCGCAATCAGCCCCAGCATTTT.

A note on this clonotype: A much larger clone differs from this one at a single base, so this may be a read error. The rearrangement links TRBV10-3 to TRBJ1-4; D gene uncertain. Per the germline V gene, CDR1 is ENHRY and CDR2 is SYGVKD. The V and J ends lost 3 bases and 5 bases respectively, with 10 bases between them. The CDR3 has 14 residues. CDR3 DNA sequence: TGTGCCATCAGTGACCCAGGCGAAAATGAAAAACTGTTTTTT. This translates into CAISDPGENEKLFF.